The T cell receptor beta chain described here comes from a study of pediatric ulcerative colitis. Each sample received Survey-level depth of up to 500,000 reads. Libraries were prepared by immunoSEQ multiplex PCR; TCRdb keeps only in-frame clonotypes and omits some of them. The sample records 50,000 to 65,000 clones, 86% being singletons. Germline lookup yields CDR1 SNHLY and CDR2 FYNNEI. This CDR3 contains 14 residues. V lost 2 bases to trimming and J lost 5 bases, with 12 bases between them. Findings of the study overall: Two patients' blood samples yielded substantially fewer templates.

Comments on this clone: Its antigen remains unknown.

Material for sequencing was blood. The rearrangement joins TRBV2 to TRBJ2-5; D call uncertain. The clonotype originates from a boy between 10 and 17 years old with severe ulcerative colitis. CDR3 sequence reads: CASSERVGLETQYF. The CDR3, as DNA: TGTGCCAGCAGTGAAAGGGTCGGATTGGAGACCCAGTACTTC.